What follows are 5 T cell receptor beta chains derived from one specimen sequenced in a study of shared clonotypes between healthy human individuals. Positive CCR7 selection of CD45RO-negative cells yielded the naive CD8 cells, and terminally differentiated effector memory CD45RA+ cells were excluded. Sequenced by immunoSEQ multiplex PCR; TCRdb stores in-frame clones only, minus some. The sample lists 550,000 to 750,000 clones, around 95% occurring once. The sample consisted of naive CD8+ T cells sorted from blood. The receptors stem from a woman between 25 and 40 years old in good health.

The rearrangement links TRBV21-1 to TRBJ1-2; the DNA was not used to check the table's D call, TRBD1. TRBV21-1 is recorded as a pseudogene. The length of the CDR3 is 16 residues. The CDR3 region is CASSKALQGWYYGYTF. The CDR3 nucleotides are TGTGCCAGCAGCAAAGCGTTGCAGGGTTGGTACTATGGCTACACCTTC.

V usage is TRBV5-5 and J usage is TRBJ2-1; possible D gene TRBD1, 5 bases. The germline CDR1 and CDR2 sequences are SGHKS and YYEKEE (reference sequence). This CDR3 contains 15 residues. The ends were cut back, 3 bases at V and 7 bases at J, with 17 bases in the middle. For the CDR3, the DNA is TGTGCCAGCAGCTCGCCCTCGGCAGGGCAAAATGAGCAGTTCTTC. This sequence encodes CASSSPSAGQNEQFF.

The CDR3 sequence: CASSPDTLEEQYF. CDR3 DNA sequence: TGTGCCAGCAGCCCGGATACTTTGGAGGAGCAGTACTTC. The chain recombines TRBV5-4 with TRBJ2-7; D is undetermined. This CDR3 region has 13 residues. Germline CDR1 is SGHNT and CDR2 is YYREEE (reference sequence). The V end was cut by 4 bases, the J end by 7 bases, with 15 bases between.

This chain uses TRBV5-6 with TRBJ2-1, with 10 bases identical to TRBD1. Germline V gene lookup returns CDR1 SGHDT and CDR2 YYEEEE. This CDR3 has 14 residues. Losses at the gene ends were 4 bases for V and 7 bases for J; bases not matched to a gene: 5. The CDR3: CASSQRTGGNEQFF. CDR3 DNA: TGTGCCAGCAGCCAAAGGACAGGGGGGAATGAGCAGTTCTTC. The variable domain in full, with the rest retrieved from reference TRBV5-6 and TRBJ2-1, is DAGVTQSPTHLIKTRGQQVTLRCSPKSGHDTVSWYQQALGQGPQFIFQYYEEEERQRGNFPDRFSGHQFPNYSSELNVNALLLGDSALYLCASSQRTGGNEQFFGPGTRLTVL.

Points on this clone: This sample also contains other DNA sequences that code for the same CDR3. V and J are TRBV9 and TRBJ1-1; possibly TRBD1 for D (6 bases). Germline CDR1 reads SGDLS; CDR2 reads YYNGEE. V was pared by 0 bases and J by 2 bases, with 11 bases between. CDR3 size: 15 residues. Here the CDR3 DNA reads TGTGCCAGCAGCGTAGCAGGAGGGGGTAACACTGAAGCTTTCTTT. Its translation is CASSVAGGGNTEAFF.